The entry below gives a single T cell receptor (beta chain) sequence along with its context. Its antigen is as yet unknown. Assay: immunoSEQ multiplex PCR; the TCRdb copy retains only in-frame clones and omits some. This sample has about 90,000 clones, with about 91% found just once. The data stem from a study of graft-versus-host responses after intestinal transplantation. Study-wide context: Those transplanted obtained multivisceral, liver-intestinal, or isolated intestinal grafts. Tacrolimus and steroids were given for about 3 years to all recipients after anti-thymocyte globulin induction.

Whole-study findings and limits: Present in recipient marrow, GvH clones included some that appeared first in ileum or blood.

The sequence derives from a human donor who received an intestinal transplant. The source was unstimulated CD8+ T cells sorted from spleen or lymph node cells, collected before intestinal transplant.

CDR3 nucleotides: TGTGCCAGCAGTGAACCAGGGGGCTATCAGCCCCAGCATTTT. Translated, it gives CASSEPGGYQPQHF. The V and J genes are TRBV2 and TRBJ1-5; 8 nucleotides line up with TRBD1. Germline loops: CDR1 SNHLY, CDR2 FYNNEI. V was clipped by 2 bases and J by 5 bases; unmatched bases: 2. There are 14 residues in the CDR3.